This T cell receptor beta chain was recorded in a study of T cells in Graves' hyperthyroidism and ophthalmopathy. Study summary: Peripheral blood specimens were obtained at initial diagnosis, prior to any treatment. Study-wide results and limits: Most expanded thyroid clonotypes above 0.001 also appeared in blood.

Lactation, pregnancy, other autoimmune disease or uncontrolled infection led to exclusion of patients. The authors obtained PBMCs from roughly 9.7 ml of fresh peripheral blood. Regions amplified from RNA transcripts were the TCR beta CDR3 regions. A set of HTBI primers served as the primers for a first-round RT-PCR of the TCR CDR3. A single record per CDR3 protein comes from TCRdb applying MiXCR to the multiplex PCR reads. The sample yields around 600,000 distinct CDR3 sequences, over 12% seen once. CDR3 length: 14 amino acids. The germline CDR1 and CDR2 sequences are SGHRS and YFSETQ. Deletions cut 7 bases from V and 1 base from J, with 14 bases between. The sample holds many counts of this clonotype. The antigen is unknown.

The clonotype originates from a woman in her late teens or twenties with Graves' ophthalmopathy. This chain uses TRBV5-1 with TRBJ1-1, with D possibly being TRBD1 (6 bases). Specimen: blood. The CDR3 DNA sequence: TGCGCCAGCTGCACAGGGCTTTCGAACACTGAAGCTTTCTTT. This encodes CASCTGLSNTEAFF.